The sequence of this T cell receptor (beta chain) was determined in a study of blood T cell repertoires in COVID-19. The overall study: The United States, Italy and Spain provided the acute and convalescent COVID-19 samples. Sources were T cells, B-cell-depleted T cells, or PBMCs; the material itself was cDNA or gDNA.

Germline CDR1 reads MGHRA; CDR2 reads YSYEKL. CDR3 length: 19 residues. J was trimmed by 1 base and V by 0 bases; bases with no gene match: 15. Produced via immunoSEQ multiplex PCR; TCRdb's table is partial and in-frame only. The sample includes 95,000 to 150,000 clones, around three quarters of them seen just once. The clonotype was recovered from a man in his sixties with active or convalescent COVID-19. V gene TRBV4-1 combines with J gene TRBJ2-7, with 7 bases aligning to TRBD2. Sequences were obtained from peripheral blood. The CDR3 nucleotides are TGCGCCAGCAGCCAAGAGAGGAATTTACTAGCGATAGATTCCTACGAGCAGTACTTC. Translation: CASSQERNLLAIDSYEQYF.